The 24 T cell receptor beta chains below all came from one sample that was sequenced in a study of blood T cell repertoires in COVID-19. Sequenced by immunoSEQ multiplex PCR; TCRdb stores in-frame clones only, minus some. The sample holds just over 150,000 clones, roughly 80% seen once. Material for sequencing was peripheral blood. Source of these receptors: a man in his 60s with acute or convalescent COVID-19.

This clone was seen once. The rearrangement links TRBV6-5 to TRBJ1-2, with 7 bases fitting TRBD1. Germline V lookup: CDR1 MNHEY, CDR2 SVGAGI. The length of the CDR3 is 13 residues. With 5 bases clipped from V and 11 bases from J, the junction kept 11 bases outside the gene matches. CDR3 nucleotides: TGTGCCAGCAGTCTTAATAGACAGGGACGGTACACCTTC. Translated: CASSLNRQGRYTF.

The genes are TRBV12-3 or TRBV12-4 and TRBJ2-7; TRBD1 is a possible D gene (6 bases). This CDR3 comprises 13 residues. Between the trimmed V and J ends, which lost 5 bases and 7 bases, there was a span of 15 bases. CDR3 amino acids: CASSGWGPWEQYF. The CDR3 nucleotides are TGTGCCAGCAGTGGGTGGGGGCCTTGGGAGCAGTACTTC.

This rearrangement joins TRBV28 to TRBJ2-2; 11 bases align to TRBD2. The germline V gene encodes CDR1 MDHEN and CDR2 SYDVKM. J gave up 8 bases and V 3 bases, and 11 bases lay outside the gene matches. CDR3 length equals 17 residues. The CDR3 sequence is CASSFPASGRLAGELFF. CDR3 in DNA: TGTGCCAGCAGTTTCCCCGCTAGCGGGAGGTTAGCGGGGGAGCTGTTTTTT. The variable domain in full, completed from reference TRBV28 and TRBJ2-2, reads DVKVTQSSRYLVKRTGEKVFLECVQDMDHENMFWYRQDPGLGLRLIYFSYDVKMKEKGDIPEGYSVSREKKERFSLILESASTNQTSMYLCASSFPASGRLAGELFFGEGSRLTVL.

The chain has TRBV6-2 or TRBV6-3 and TRBJ2-1, with 10 bases fitting TRBD2. CDR1 and CDR2 from the germline V gene are MNHEY and SVGEGT. CDR3 size: 17 residues. J gave up 0 bases and V 5 bases, and 7 bases lay outside the gene matches. As DNA, the CDR3 is TGTGCCAGCAGTCAACAACTAGCGGGGTTCTCCTACAATGAGCAGTTCTTC. This translates into CASSQQLAGFSYNEQFF.

The chain couples TRBV18 to TRBJ1-1, with TRBD1 as a possible D gene (6 bases). V lost 5 bases, J lost 3 bases, and 10 bases lay in between. This CDR3 contains 13 residues. Germline lookup yields CDR1 KGHSH and CDR2 LQKENI. In nucleotides, the CDR3 is TGTGCCAGCTCATCAAACAGGGACACTGAAGCTTTCTTT. It is translated as CASSSNRDTEAFF.

This chain's CDR3 is CSGRPSGGEKLFF. The CDR3 DNA follows: TGCAGCGGGAGACCGTCAGGGGGTGAAAAACTGTTTTTT. V gene TRBV29-1 combines with J gene TRBJ1-4, with TRBD1 matching 7 bases. CDR1 SQVTM and CDR2 ANQGSEA come from the germline V gene. The CDR3 length is 13 residues. V shed 7 bases, J shed 7 bases, and the junction held 9 bases outside the gene matches.

This clone was counted once. The rearrangement joins TRBV28 to TRBJ1-6; D unresolved. With 2 bases removed from V and 2 bases from J, the gap between germline ends came to 16 bases. This CDR3 has 18 amino acids. Per the germline V gene, CDR1 is MDHEN and CDR2 is SYDVKM. CDR3 sequence (DNA): TGTGCCAGCAGTTTAGGCCCGACAAGGTCTGCCTATAATTCACCCCTCCACTTT. Its protein product is CASSLGPTRSAYNSPLHF.

This clone has only a few counts. CDR3 protein: CASSYSRPGSNQPQHF. In nucleotides, the CDR3 is TGTGCCAGCAGTTACTCCCGACCAGGGAGCAATCAGCCCCAGCATTTT. This chain links TRBV6-6 with TRBJ1-5; D may be TRBD1 (5 bases). The CDR3 length is 16 residues. Germline V CDR1 and CDR2: MNHNY, SVGAGI (reference sequence). Trimming shortened V by 0 bases and J by 1 base, and 10 bases separated the two germline ends.

This clone was observed a handful of times. The chain has TRBV11-2 and TRBJ1-2; 12 bases align to TRBD1. Trimming took 1 base from V and 7 from J; bases not matched to a gene: 4. Germline CDR1 is SGHAT and CDR2 is FQNNGV. This CDR3 region has 15 residues. CDR3 sequence (DNA): TGTGCCAGCAGCTTAGCGGGACAGGGGGCTGGTGGCTACACCTTC. Its translation: CASSLAGQGAGGYTF.

This clone was detected a few times. The chain couples TRBV28 to TRBJ1-2; TRBD1 aligns across 8 bases. V was pared by 6 bases and J by 4 bases, with 10 bases of the junction left unmatched. The length of the CDR3 is 15 residues. Germline V gene lookup returns CDR1 MDHEN and CDR2 SYDVKM. The CDR3 nucleotides are TGTGCCAGCAGCAGCGGGGGGACAGGAGGCTATGGCTACACCTTC. Amino acids: CASSSGGTGGYGYTF.

The chain employs TRBV7-2 and TRBJ2-5; D might be TRBD2 (6 bases). The CDR3 loop spans 14 amino acids. Germline V gene sequence: CDR1 SGHTA, CDR2 FQGNSA. Trimming cost V 4 bases and J 0 bases, with 9 bases left between them. The CDR3 nucleotides are TGTGCCAGCAGCTCGGGGAGGTACCAAGAGACCCAGTACTTC. This codes for CASSSGRYQETQYF.

V and J are TRBV7-9 and TRBJ1-4, with D possibly being TRBD1 (5 bases). V lost 5 bases, J lost 0 bases, and 10 bases lay in between. This CDR3 spans 15 amino acids. CDR1 SEHNR and CDR2 FQNEAQ come from the germline V gene (reference sequence). The CDR3 nucleotides read TGTGCCAGCAGCCTCAGCAGGGCAACTAATGAAAAACTGTTTTTT. Its translation: CASSLSRATNEKLFF.

This clone was seen a handful of times. Other DNA sequences within the sample encode an identical CDR3. V is TRBV29-1 and J is TRBJ1-3, with 7 bases matching TRBD1. V was clipped by 6 bases and J by 3 bases; unmatched bases: 5. This CDR3 has 13 residues. Germline CDR1 and CDR2: SQVTM and ANQGSEA. The CDR3 coding sequence is TGCAGCGTGCGACAGGGAGGTGGAAACACCATATATTTT. Amino acid sequence: CSVRQGGGNTIYF.

The chain uses TRBV7-2 and TRBJ2-3, with 13 bases matching TRBD2. This CDR3 has 16 amino acids. J lost 2 bases, V lost 5 bases, and 4 bases had no gene match. Germline V gene data show CDR1 as SGHTA and CDR2 as FQGNSA. CDR3 nucleotide sequence: TGTGCCAGCAGCCTACTAGCGGGGGGGACCACAGATACGCAGTATTTT. Translating it yields CASSLLAGGTTDTQYF.

The rearrangement links TRBV5-1 to TRBJ2-2; D possibly corresponds to TRBD1 (5 bases). Germline CDR1 and CDR2: SGHRS and YFSETQ. Trimming shortened V by 5 bases and J by 0 bases, and 26 bases separated the two germline ends. The CDR3 consists of 20 residues. Here the CDR3 DNA reads TGCGCCAGCAGGTTGCAGGGTCTTTTCCTAATCGACGCGAACACCGGGGAGCTGTTTTTT. This gives the protein CASRLQGLFLIDANTGELFF.

A remark on this clone: The junction departs from germline at one end; a sequencing error may be responsible. This chain links TRBV25-1 with TRBJ1-3, with 9 positions matching TRBD1. CDR1 and CDR2 (germline): MGHDK, SYGVNS. The CDR3 totals 13 residues. CDR3 in amino acids: CASSVTGGNAIYF. CDR3 DNA: TGTGCCAGCAGTGTGACAGGGGGAAACGCCATATATTTT.

The rearrangement links TRBV5-1 to TRBJ2-7, with 7 bases aligning to TRBD1. The germline V gene has CDR1 SGHRS and CDR2 YFSETQ. CDR3 size: 13 residues. V dropped 5 bases and J dropped 2; count of bases not matched to a gene: 4. CDR3 residues: CASRRQGTYEQYF. DNA for the CDR3: TGCGCCAGCAGGAGACAGGGAACCTACGAGCAGTACTTC.

This rearrangement joins TRBV9 to TRBJ1-2; D call uncertain. V dropped 0 bases and J dropped 6 bases, with 18 bases sitting between them. Germline CDR1 is SGDLS and CDR2 is YYNGEE. The CDR3 runs 16 residues. The CDR3 DNA follows: TGTGCCAGCAGCGTAGGATCTCCCGCCCTGAGTGATGGCTACACCTTC. Its protein is CASSVGSPALSDGYTF.

This clone was counted a few times. This chain links TRBV7-2 with TRBJ2-6; TRBD2 might be the D (6 bases). The germline CDR1 and CDR2 sequences are SGHTA and FQGNSA. Trimming left V 8 bases short and J 0 bases short, with 17 bases between. The CDR3 is 17 amino acids. The DNA of the CDR3 is TGTGCCAGCCGATTGGAGGGCCGGGGCTCTGGGGCCAACGTCCTGACTTTC. The encoded protein is CASRLEGRGSGANVLTF.

This clone was counted once. The chain recombines TRBV19 with TRBJ1-6; D possibly corresponds to TRBD1 (6 bases). Per the germline V gene, CDR1 is LNHDA and CDR2 is SQIVND (reference sequence). The CDR3 runs 17 residues. Between the trimmed V and J ends, which lost 0 bases and 4 bases, there was a span of 13 bases. This chain's CDR3 is CASSIEPGAAYNSPLHF. The CDR3 DNA reads as TGTGCCAGTAGTATAGAACCAGGGGCAGCGTATAATTCACCCCTCCACTTT.

The chain couples TRBV25-1 to TRBJ2-1; 9 bases are a match to TRBD1. The germline CDR1 and CDR2 sequences are MGHDK and SYGVNS. Unmatched junction bases numbered 11, after V lost 4 bases and J lost 7 bases. The CDR3 runs to 16 residues. The CDR3, as DNA: TGTGCCAGCAGTGGGGAATCAGGGACAGGGTTAAATGAGCAGTTCTTC. Its protein is CASSGESGTGLNEQFF.

This clone has only one observation. In DNA form, the CDR3 reads TGTGCCAGCAGTTTACTAAACACTGAAGCTTTCTTT. Translating gives CASSLLNTEAFF. The chain is built from TRBV28 and TRBJ1-1; unclear D gene. The CDR3 is 12 amino acids. Looked up from germline, CDR1 is MDHEN and CDR2 is SYDVKM. V shed 2 bases and J shed 2 bases, with 3 bases lying between them.

This clone was recorded only once. J is TRBJ2-7 and V is TRBV2; D possibly corresponds to TRBD1 (6 bases). The CDR3 runs 14 residues. CDR1 and CDR2 (germline): SNHLY, FYNNEI. V was trimmed by 5 bases and J by 4 bases, leaving 15 bases between them. The CDR3 is CASSSWDTTYEQYF. In nucleotides, the CDR3 is TGTGCCAGCAGTTCTTGGGACACCACTTACGAGCAGTACTTC.

The J gene is TRBJ2-3, the V gene TRBV28, with TRBD1 matching 8 bases. Germline CDR1 and CDR2: MDHEN and SYDVKM. The V segment lost 8 bases and the J segment 3 bases; nucleotides outside the gene matches: 10. The CDR3 sequence is 15 residues long. The DNA of the CDR3 is TGTGCCAGCCTAGGGCAGGGGGCAGGGACAGATACGCAGTATTTT. It translates to CASLGQGAGTDTQYF.